This T cell receptor (beta chain) was recovered during a study of Ad26.COV2.S vaccination and SARS-CoV-2 variants. Study-wide background: The vaccine Ad26.COV2.S was put into the muscle once, or twice with 56 days between. The study's findings and limits: Vaccinees and placebo recipients showed similar non-spike TCR breadth. Analyses of TCR breadth and depth may have underestimated total T cell responses.

Here immunoSEQ multiplex PCR was the method, and the copy in TCRdb shows in-frame clones only, minus some. The sample lists about 680,000 clones, 70% to 90% seen once, with around 1.5% in the top ten. The CDR3 covers 16 residues. Looked up from germline, CDR1 is SGHRS and CDR2 is YFSETQ. The germline V and J ends were trimmed by 1 base and 1 base, with 14 bases remaining between them. Note on this clone: The antigen is undetermined.

As for treatment: 19 received Ad26.COV2.S at low or high dose, single or two shots; 5 received placebo; per-sample allocation not given. Samples came from day 63 after the first vaccine or placebo injection. The starting material was peripheral blood, obtained in a trial of Ad26.COV2.S vaccine versus placebo. This TCR derives from a person aged 18-60 years who received the Ad26.COV2.S COVID-19 vaccine or a placebo. The chain is built from TRBV5-1 and TRBJ2-5; a possible D gene is TRBD2 (7 bases). CDR3 amino acids: CASSLSGDTLQETQYF. In DNA, the CDR3 is TGCGCCAGCAGCTTGAGCGGGGACACACTCCAAGAGACCCAGTACTTC.